This T cell receptor beta chain was identified in a study of monozygotic twins with inflammatory bowel disease. CDR3 length equals 12 residues. Study results and caveats: Varied immunosuppressive treatments among patients may have increased repertoire variability.

cDNA was produced in eight separate reactions per sample. Using TCRalpha and TCRbeta cDNA, the researchers carried out two nested PCRs that lasted around 15 and 9 cycles. TCRdb reprocessed the 5' RACE reads and reports one entry per CDR3 protein, with no DNA. The record lists about 210,000 distinct CDR3 sequences, of which the ten most abundant hold around 1.5%. As for this clonotype: The antigen remains undetermined.

The chain couples TRBV12-3 or TRBV12-4 to TRBJ1-5. This clonotype was obtained from a human donor with ulcerative colitis or Crohn's disease, or a healthy co-twin of an affected twin (not recorded which). The sample consisted of blood. The CDR3 loop reads CASTLGNQPQHF.